This T cell receptor (beta chain) came from a study of breast tumors, draining lymph nodes, adjacent tissues. Study-wide results and limits: Tumor repertoires ranked between lymph nodes and nontumor tissue in diversity, with V and J gene preferences. That most tumor T cells come from lymph nodes remained unproven.

Each CDR3 protein is one row after TCRdb ran MiXCR on the multiplex PCR reads. The sample has around 300,000 distinct CDR3 sequences; 30% to 35% are singletons. This clonotype showed up many times. What it binds is unknown. Samples came from axillary lymph nodes draining the breast cancer. Germline CDR1 and CDR2: DFQATT and SNEGSKA (reference sequence). This CDR3 has 12 amino acids. V gene TRBV20-1 combines with J gene TRBJ2-7; 8 positions match TRBD2. This TCR was sampled from a female donor with breast cancer. Some clones in this sample may be carry-over from other donors' samples. Sequenced material: axillary lymph node tissue. The CDR3 nucleotides are TGCAGCGGCCGGGGGGGAACCTACGAGCAGTACTTC. This translates into CSGRGGTYEQYF.